The 32 T cell receptor beta chains listed next were all sequenced from one sample in a study of molecular identifiers for immune sequencing clone quantification. TCRdb reanalysed the PCR reads using MiXCR and keeps one entry per CDR3 protein. The sample records about 320,000 distinct CDR3 sequences, 20% to 25% being singletons. Sequencing input: naive CD8+ T cells from blood, with Jurkat cell RNA spiked in. This sample's subset: FACS-sorted CD8+CD4-CCR7+CD45RA+ naive T cells. These receptors were obtained from a human donor in good health. Some libraries in this study had Jurkat cell RNA spiked in.

To note about this clonotype: Just one base apart from a much larger clone, this may be a read error. The chain combines TRBV11-2 with TRBJ2-5; no clear D gene. This CDR3 has 13 amino acids. Germline V gene lookup returns CDR1 SGHAT and CDR2 FQNNGV. The CDR3 is CASKGQKQGTQYF. The CDR3 DNA is TGTGCCAGCAAAGGTCAGAAACAAGGGACCCAGTACTTC. Full variable domain (outside the CDR3, taken from reference TRBV11-2 and TRBJ2-5): EAGVAQSPRYKIIEKRQSVAFWCNPISGHATLYWYQQILGQGPKLLIQFQNNGVVDDSQLPKDRFSAERLKGVDSTLKIQPAKLEDSAVYLCASKGQKQGTQYFGPGTRLLVL.

The sample holds a few counts of this clonotype. The gene calls are TRBV27 and TRBJ2-7; the D gene is possibly TRBD1 (6 bases). Trimming took 3 bases from V and 5 from J, leaving 11 bases between them. The CDR3 totals 13 residues. CDR1 is MNHEY and CDR2 is SMNVEV in the germline V gene (reference sequence). CDR3 nucleotides: TGTGCCAGCAGTTTCGGGGACACCAACGAGCAGTACTTC. It specifies CASSFGDTNEQYF.

The chain is built from TRBV7-2 and TRBJ2-6, with D perhaps matching TRBD2 (7 bases). The CDR3 spans 22 residues. The germline CDR1 and CDR2 sequences are SGHTA and FQGNSA. Trimming took off 8 bases at V and 2 bases at J, with 34 bases between the two ends. For the CDR3, the DNA is TGTGCCAGCGGCCCGTACAGGGAGGGTCTAATGTCGACAAGAACTGGGGCCAACGTCCTGACTTTC. The encoded protein is CASGPYREGLMSTRTGANVLTF.

Many counts were recorded for this clonotype. The CDR3 DNA follows: TGCAGTGCTAGAGATCGGGACAGGTCGATCTATAGCAATCAGCCCCAGCATTTT. Translation: CSARDRDRSIYSNQPQHF. The chain carries TRBV20-1 and TRBJ1-5; 8 bases align to TRBD1. The CDR3 contains 18 residues. Unmatched junction bases numbered 10, after V lost 0 bases and J lost 0 bases. CDR1 and CDR2 from the germline V gene are DFQATT and SNEGSKA (reference sequence).

This clonotype was counted between two and nine times. This chain joins TRBV6-5 and TRBJ2-7; 9 nucleotides agree with TRBD1. Germline values: CDR1 MNHEY, CDR2 SVGAGI. V dropped 2 bases and J dropped 2; count of bases not matched to a gene: 7. This CDR3 region has 16 residues. DNA of the CDR3: TGTGCCAGCAGTTACGGGGGGACAGGGCGAGCCTACGAGCAGTACTTC. This sequence encodes CASSYGGTGRAYEQYF.

Comment on this clonotype: A read error is possible here, since a much larger clone lies one base away. The V call is TRBV9, the J call TRBJ2-1, with 11 bases identical to TRBD2. The length of the CDR3 is 15 residues. Germline V gene data show CDR1 as SGDLS and CDR2 as YYNGEE. The CDR3: CASSPYGLAGDEQLF. The CDR3 DNA follows: TGTGCCAGCAGCCCATACGGACTAGCGGGCGATGAGCAGCTCTTC.

This clonotype showed up just a few times. The CDR3 nucleotides are TGTGCCAGCAGCTTGGAAGCAGGCCACGGGTTCTTC. As protein: CASSLEAGHGFF. The chain uses TRBV5-6 and TRBJ2-1; D gene ambiguous. V lost 0 bases, J lost 15 bases, and 13 bases lay in between. The CDR3 runs to 12 residues. Germline V lookup: CDR1 SGHDT, CDR2 YYEEEE. The full variable domain, completed using reference TRBV5-6 and TRBJ2-1, is DAGVTQSPTHLIKTRGQQVTLRCSPKSGHDTVSWYQQALGQGPQFIFQYYEEEERQRGNFPDRFSGHQFPNYSSELNVNALLLGDSALYLCASSLEAGHGFFGPGTRLTVL.

As for this clonotype: A much larger clone differs by one base, so this may be a read error. The V and J genes are TRBV6-5 and TRBJ2-7; D is unresolved. This CDR3 contains 11 residues. Trimming left V 7 bases short and J 5 bases short, with 9 bases between. In germline, CDR1 is MNHEY, CDR2 SVGAGI. In DNA, the CDR3 is TGTGCCAGCACCCGGAGCGACGAGCAGTACTTC. Encoded protein: CASTRSDEQYF.

This clonotype was counted ten times or more. J is TRBJ1-1 and V is TRBV25-1; the D gene is possibly TRBD1 (5 bases). Trimming pared 9 bases from V and 1 base from J, leaving 24 bases between. Per the germline V gene, CDR1 is MGHDK and CDR2 is SYGVNS. The CDR3 is 17 amino acids. In DNA, the CDR3 is TGTGCCAGTTTGATTCTCTACTGGACAAGTAAGAACACTGAAGCTTTCTTT. Protein sequence: CASLILYWTSKNTEAFF.

Comment on this clonotype: The CDR3 ends on some other residue instead of the conserved phenylalanine or tryptophan, so this is likely a read error. This chain links TRBV5-6 with TRBJ1-1; 9 bases align to TRBD1. The V gene end was trimmed by 2 bases and the J gene end by 3 bases; junction bases not matched to a gene: 8. The length of the CDR3 is 16 residues. Germline-derived CDR1 and CDR2 are SGHDT and YYEEEE. CDR3 sequence reads: CASSLITGGADTEAFV. The CDR3 DNA follows: TGTGCCAGCAGCTTAATTACAGGGGGCGCGGACACTGAAGCTTTCGTT.

This clonotype was counted many times. The rearrangement uses TRBV6-2 or TRBV6-3 and TRBJ1-1; no reliable D call. This CDR3 spans 13 amino acids. V lost 1 base, J lost 7 bases, and 10 bases lay in between. Germline V lookup: CDR1 MNHEY, CDR2 SVGEGT. The CDR3: CASSYWAAVEAFF. The CDR3 DNA reads as TGTGCCAGCAGTTACTGGGCGGCAGTTGAAGCTTTCTTT.

This clonotype was counted at least ten times. The chain links TRBV6-5 to TRBJ1-1; 9 bases are shared with TRBD1. Germline V gene data show CDR1 as MNHEY and CDR2 as SVGAGI. This CDR3 contains 17 residues. V gave up 2 bases and J gave up 0 bases; unmatched junction bases: 7. The CDR3, as DNA: TGTGCCAGCAGTTACGCCCTAGACAGGGGGTTGAACACTGAAGCTTTCTTT. Translated: CASSYALDRGLNTEAFF.

Worth noting for this clonotype: Being one base from a much bigger clone, this may be a read error. It is likely a read error, because the conserved phenylalanine at the end of the CDR3 is missing. J is TRBJ1-2 and V is TRBV29-1, with D tentatively TRBD1 (5 bases). This CDR3 spans 13 amino acids. Trimming removed 4 bases at V and 0 bases at J, with 9 bases between. The germline gives CDR1 SQVTM, CDR2 ANQGSEA. Here the CDR3 reads CSVVDTTNYGYTL. The CDR3 DNA sequence: TGCAGCGTTGTGGACACAACTAACTATGGCTACACCCTC.

This clonotype has a count of ten or more. J is TRBJ1-5 and V is TRBV28, with TRBD1 matching over 9 bases. CDR3 length equals 16 residues. CDR1 is MDHEN, CDR2 SYDVKM, per germline. V shed 6 bases and J 4 bases; nucleotides not matched to a gene: 10. The CDR3 is CASSPVGTGINQPQHF. CDR3 DNA: TGTGCCAGCAGCCCCGTCGGGACAGGGATTAATCAGCCCCAGCATTTT.

Comment on this clonotype: Just one base apart from a much larger clone, this may be a read error. The chain joins TRBV4-1 to TRBJ2-7; 7 bases align to TRBD1. This CDR3 contains 15 residues. The germline V gene has CDR1 MGHRA and CDR2 YSYEKL. DNA of the CDR3: TGCGCCAGCAACCAAGATTCAGGGGGTCTAGACGAGCAGTACTTC. It codes for CASNQDSGGLDEQYF.

Worth noting for this clonotype: One base away lies a much larger clone, so this may be a sequencing read error. The CDR3 does not close with the conserved phenylalanine or tryptophan, likely indicating a read error. In nucleotides, the CDR3 is TGTGCCAGCAGTTTCGGACAGGGGGCCTTGAGCAATCAGCCCCAGCATCTT. It codes for CASSFGQGALSNQPQHL. The V call is TRBV6-2 or TRBV6-3, the J call TRBJ1-5, with 11 bases lining up with TRBD1. The trim removed 4 bases at V and 1 base at J, leaving 6 bases unmatched. Germline assignment: CDR1 MNHEY and CDR2 SVGEGT. The CDR3 length is 17 residues.

This clonotype has more than one count but fewer than ten. The genes are TRBV30 and TRBJ2-5; 9 nucleotides agree with TRBD1. CDR3 size: 13 residues. Germline V lookup: CDR1 GTSNPN, CDR2 SVGIG (reference sequence). Losses at the gene ends were 3 bases for V and 5 bases for J; bases not matched to a gene: 4. As DNA, the CDR3 is TGTGCCTGGAGGGGGACAGGGTTGGAGACCCAGTACTTC. It codes for CAWRGTGLETQYF. Together with reference TRBV30 and TRBJ2-5, the CDR3 gives the full variable domain: SQTIHQWPATLVQPVGSPLSLECTVEGTSNPNLYWYRQAAGRGLQLLFYSVGIGQISSEVPQNLSASRPQDRQFILSSKKLLLSDSGFYLCAWRGTGLETQYFGPGTRLLVL.

This clonotype was counted many times. The rearrangement joins TRBV6-5 to TRBJ2-1; D is unresolved. The CDR3 is 14 residues long. The V gene lost 0 bases and the J gene lost 5 bases, with 8 bases spanning the gap. Germline loops: CDR1 MNHEY, CDR2 SVGAGI. The CDR3 protein is CASSYSAADNEQFF. The CDR3 DNA follows: TGTGCCAGCAGTTACTCCGCAGCCGACAATGAGCAGTTCTTC.

There are many counts of this clonotype. This chain uses TRBV27 with TRBJ2-7; 10 bases map to TRBD2. The germline CDR1 and CDR2 sequences are MNHEY and SMNVEV (reference sequence). The CDR3 extends over 14 amino acids. Trimming removed 8 bases from V and 5 bases from J; junction bases left unmatched: 9. As DNA, the CDR3 is TGTGCCAGCCGACCGGGACTAGCGACACACGAGCAGTACTTC. Translating gives CASRPGLATHEQYF.

Comment on this clonotype: Since a much larger clone is just one base distant, this may be a read error. The rearrangement links TRBV7-9 to TRBJ2-4; the match to TRBD2 covers 13 bases. The V gene end was trimmed by 7 bases and the J gene end by 5 bases; junction bases not matched to a gene: 5. Germline V gives CDR1 SEHNR, CDR2 FQNEAQ (reference sequence). This CDR3 has 15 residues. For the CDR3, the DNA is TGTGCCAGCATCGGGGGACTAGCGGGACAAAACATTCAGTACTTC. It specifies CASIGGLAGQNIQYF. The complete variable domain, with remaining parts taken from reference TRBV7-9 and TRBJ2-4, reads DTGVSQNPRHKITKRGQNVTFRCDPISEHNRLYWYRQTLGQGPEFLTYFQNEAQLEKSRLLSDRFSAERPKGSFSTLEIQRTEQGDSAMYLCASIGGLAGQNIQYFGAGTRLSVL.

J is TRBJ1-1 and V is TRBV12-3 or TRBV12-4; D is undetermined. V shed 3 bases and J shed 9 bases, with 11 bases lying between them. The CDR3 is 12 residues long. Written as DNA, the CDR3 is TGTGCCAGCAGTTTTGATCTTGCGAAAGCTTTCTTT. It translates to CASSFDLAKAFF.

This clonotype was counted ten times or more. The chain is built from TRBV6-2 or TRBV6-3 and TRBJ1-1; D is uncertain. Looked up from germline, CDR1 is MNHEY and CDR2 is SVGEGT. The V end lost 6 bases, the J end lost 5 bases, and 13 bases lay between the germline ends. The CDR3 has 13 amino acids. The DNA for the CDR3 is TGTGCCAGCAGACGAGACGAGATTACTGAAGCTTTCTTT. Translating it yields CASRRDEITEAFF.

V gene TRBV3-1 combines with J gene TRBJ2-3, with D perhaps assigned TRBD1 or TRBD2 (5 bases each). This CDR3 contains 18 residues. V lost 0 bases to trimming and J lost 10 bases, with 26 bases between them. The germline V gene encodes CDR1 LGHDT and CDR2 YNNKEL (reference sequence). DNA of the CDR3: TGTGCCAGCAGCCAAGAAGACCCCCCGGGACCGCTTCTTGCCGCGCAGTATTTT. Protein sequence: CASSQEDPPGPLLAAQYF.

This clonotype appeared a few times. This chain connects TRBV4-3 to TRBJ2-3; perhaps TRBD2 as D (7 bases). The CDR3 runs to 19 residues. The germline V gene has CDR1 LGHNA and CDR2 YSLEER. Trimming took off 1 base at V and 0 bases at J, with 20 bases between the two ends. The CDR3 region has the DNA TGCGCCAGCAGCCAAGCCGACTTCCTTCGGGGGGCCAGCACAGATACGCAGTATTTT. It specifies CASSQADFLRGASTDTQYF.

This clonotype was found many times. The chain carries TRBV2 and TRBJ2-7; 7 bases match TRBD2. The CDR3 consists of 16 residues. Losses at the gene ends were 0 bases for V and 2 bases for J; bases not matched to a gene: 7. The germline gives CDR1 SNHLY, CDR2 FYNNEI. CDR3 nucleotides: TGTGCCAGCAGTGAAGCGGGAGGGGTTGGAACCTACGAGCAGTACTTC. The encoded protein is CASSEAGGVGTYEQYF.

This clonotype was seen a handful of times. The J gene is TRBJ1-1, the V gene TRBV15, with D unclear. V lost 5 bases and J lost 5, with 12 bases in between. This CDR3 has 13 residues. Germline V gene data show CDR1 as LNHNV and CDR2 as YYDKDF (reference sequence). The CDR3 DNA sequence: TGTGCCACCAGCGCCGAATGGGGTACTGAAGCTTTCTTT. Its protein product is CATSAEWGTEAFF. The whole variable domain, filled in from reference TRBV15 and TRBJ1-1, reads DAMVIQNPRYQVTQFGKPVTLSCSQTLNHNVMYWYQQKSSQAPKLLFHYYDKDFNNEADTPDNFQSRRPNTSFCFLDIRSPGLGDTAMYLCATSAEWGTEAFFGQGTRLTVV.

V and J are TRBV20-1 and TRBJ2-7; 7 positions agree with TRBD2. Germline V gene lookup returns CDR1 DFQATT and CDR2 SNEGSKA (reference sequence). The CDR3 contains 14 residues. The junction had 8 bases not matched to a gene; V was cut back by 0 bases and J by 6 bases. CDR3 DNA: TGCAGTGCTAGAGATCTAGGACTAGGATCCGAGCAGTACTTC. Amino acid sequence: CSARDLGLGSEQYF.

The rearrangement uses TRBV5-6 and TRBJ1-5; no clear D gene. The CDR3 has 14 residues. The germline CDR1 and CDR2 sequences are SGHDT and YYEEEE. The V end lost 2 bases, the J end lost 6 bases, and 12 bases lay between the germline ends. CDR3 amino acids: CASSFRTETQPQHF. As DNA, the CDR3 is TGTGCCAGCAGCTTCCGGACTGAGACTCAGCCCCAGCATTTT.

Remarks on this clonotype: A much larger clone is a single base away; this may be a read error. This is likely a read error, given that the CDR3 carries no conserved phenylalanine or tryptophan at its end. The chain carries TRBV4-3 and TRBJ2-1; D possibly corresponds to TRBD2 (6 bases). CDR1 and CDR2 from the germline V gene are LGHNA and YSLEER. This CDR3 region has 16 residues. V was shortened by 1 base and J by 0 bases, with 10 bases between the two germline ends. The CDR3: CASSQGAGSSYNEQFS. DNA of the CDR3: TGCGCCAGCAGCCAAGGGGCGGGGAGCTCCTACAATGAGCAGTTCTCC.

This clonotype has a count of ten or more. The V call is TRBV4-3, the J call TRBJ2-3; D uncertain. In germline, CDR1 is LGHNA, CDR2 YSLEER. The CDR3 is 14 residues long. V lost 1 base and J lost 4, with 9 bases in between. CDR3 in amino acids: CASSQVGEPDTQYF. The CDR3 nucleotides are TGCGCCAGCAGCCAAGTAGGTGAGCCAGATACGCAGTATTTT.

This clonotype has ten or more counts. The chain links TRBV6-6 to TRBJ2-7; maybe TRBD2 (6 bases). The CDR3 is made up of 15 amino acids. Germline CDR1 and CDR2: MNHNY and SVGAGI (reference sequence). Trimming removed 0 bases from V and 2 bases from J, with 11 bases in between. The CDR3 DNA sequence: TGTGCCAGCAGTTACTCGACTAGTATCGCCTACGAGCAGTACTTC. Translated, it gives CASSYSTSIAYEQYF.

Comment on this clonotype: The junction departs from the called germline gene at one end, perhaps through a read error. This chain joins TRBV5-6 and TRBJ1-1, with a possible D match to TRBD1 (6 bases). This CDR3 contains 12 residues. The germline V gene encodes CDR1 SGHDT and CDR2 YYEEEE. The CDR3 sequence: CVSSLEGGEAFF. CDR3 DNA: TGTGTCAGCAGCTTAGAGGGGGGTGAAGCTTTCTTT. The full variable domain, completed using reference TRBV5-6 and TRBJ1-1, is DAGVTQSPTHLIKTRGQQVTLRCSPKSGHDTVSWYQQALGQGPQFIFQYYEEEERQRGNFPDRFSGHQFPNYSSELNVNALLLGDSALYLCVSSLEGGEAFFGQGTRLTVV.